This T cell receptor (beta chain) is drawn from a study of T cell responses to AZD1222 COVID-19 vaccine (dated by TCRdb to the early 2020s). In the study overall: A total of under 250 trial participants underwent TCR sequencing, of whom roughly 210 had received two doses of AZD1222 and about 25 had received two doses of the MenACWY control vaccine. Trial participants were enrolled by age into 18-55, 56-69 and 70-plus year subgroups, with approximately 150, 28 and 58 TCR-sequenced participants respectively. The research as a whole found: Spike-specific TCR breadth and depth rose significantly after two AZD1222 doses compared with day 0 and with MenACWY recipients. Because no day 14 peak-response samples were available, the repertoires could be characterized only after the peak T cell response. Reportedly, almost half of the unique spike-specific TCRs recognized epitopes lying outside the regions that are mutated in the B.1.351 and B.1.1.7 variants. The 56-69-year group was small, and its depth increase did not reach significance, likely because of low power. Most participants were white British and females outnumbered males, and the authors suggested that clonal diversity may have been underestimated. The whole spike protein was spanned by vaccine-associated CD4 TCRs, and dominant responses were seen in regions 160-218 and 743-854. Only six AZD1222 recipients were SARS-CoV-2 seropositive at baseline, limiting conclusions about previously exposed vaccinees.

The time point label, read with the paper, signifies: about 28 days (+/-7) after the second vaccine dose. Because spike-specific TCR depth and breadth did not differ between the two schedules, AZD1222 recipients who got a second dose at roughly 4 weeks were pooled with those who got a second dose at roughly 12 weeks. Vaccinee samples were obtained from the UK trials COV001 and COV002, which included a single-blind randomized controlled phase 2/3 trial of AZD1222 (ChAdOx1 nCoV-19) in healthy adults. For TCRbeta chain sequencing, PBMC samples were collected from trial participants at day 0 and at day 28 after the second dose. A remark on this clone: What this receptor recognizes is not known. Per-base quality was not reported, and no clone a single base away is much larger than it.

The CDR3 regions of human TCRbeta chains were analyzed by immunosequencing. The paper's data handling went like this. Repertoire TCRs were checked for matches against a reference library of SARS-CoV-2-specific TCRs that had been generated using the MIRA antigen-specificity platform. Breadth meant the fraction of unique TCRs that were SARS-CoV-2-associated, whereas depth meant the fraction of total T cells that were SARS-CoV-2-associated. Using the MIRA data, every spike-specific TCR was mapped to the spike region that the TCR reacted to and assigned to either a CD4 or a CD8 class. Log10-transformed breadth and depth values were compared by one-way ANOVA with Sidak's multiple comparisons tests. TCRdb stores this immuneACCESS table with in-frame sequences only. Part of the clones is absent; in the studies checked, under half of the shortfall reflects unresolved V genes, and no reason is known for the rest. V and J calls and clone size are given by that table; D and trimming were obtained from the DNA. In all, the sample holds about 150,000 clones, and around nine tenths of those were seen once. The ten largest clones capture 1.5% of the sample.

Measured from the cysteine to the phenylalanine, the CDR3 is 17 residues long. CDR3 DNA only is kept here, 51 bases in frame from base 1. The V and J ends are trimmed by 3 bases and 6 bases, leaving 20 bases between them. From a lookup of the germline V gene, CDR1 and CDR2 are MNHEY and SVGEGT. Recombination linked TRBV6-2 or TRBV6-3 to TRBJ1-4; no D gene is confidently identified. The sample here was peripheral blood, taken 28 days after the second AZD1222 dose. This clonotype was sampled from an adult who received the AZD1222 COVID-19 vaccine. In nucleotide form, the sequence is TGTGCCAGCAGTTATTCGAAAAGGAGACCACGGGATGAAAAACTGTTTTTT. It translates as CASSYSKRRPRDEKLFF.